The 13 T cell receptor beta chains reported below all come from one sample, sequenced in a study of T cells after yellow fever vaccination. TCRdb re-called the 5' RACE reads through MiXCR, storing one row per CDR3 protein. This table holds 350,000 to 450,000 distinct CDR3 sequences, roughly a sixth found once. The sequencing here drew on PBMCs, taken before the yellow fever booster vaccination. The receptor set was obtained from a man aged 18 to 35 who received the YFV17D yellow fever vaccine.

The V gene is TRBV12-3 or TRBV12-4, the J gene TRBJ1-4; D not resolved. Trimming shortened V by 4 bases and J by 7 bases, and 13 bases separated the two germline ends. This CDR3 comprises 14 residues. The CDR3 spells CASSSARSGEKLFF. In DNA form, the CDR3 reads TGTGCCAGCAGTTCGGCCCGAAGTGGTGAAAAACTGTTTTTT.

The chain combines TRBV7-9 with TRBJ1-6; TRBD1 matches at 7 bases. V trimming: 5 bases; J trimming: 6 bases; junction bases outside the gene matches: 7. CDR3 size: 15 residues. Germline V lookup: CDR1 SEHNR, CDR2 FQNEAQ (reference sequence). CDR3 coding DNA: TGTGCCAGCAGCCCTCAGACAGGGACTAATTCACCCCTCCACTTT. Translation: CASSPQTGTNSPLHF.

The genes are TRBV7-9 and TRBJ2-7; TRBD2 matches at 8 bases. Germline-derived CDR1 and CDR2 are SEHNR and FQNEAQ (reference sequence). The CDR3 has 14 amino acids. V trimming: 5 bases; J trimming: 6 bases; junction bases outside the gene matches: 9. The CDR3 sequence is CASSNTGGESEQYF. CDR3 DNA sequence: TGTGCCAGCAGCAATACGGGGGGGGAGTCCGAGCAGTACTTC.

This clonotype was detected a few times. V is TRBV15 and J is TRBJ2-5, with D perhaps matching TRBD2 (6 bases). CDR3 size: 15 residues. With 0 bases removed from V and 2 bases from J, the gap between germline ends came to 10 bases. Germline values: CDR1 LNHNV, CDR2 YYDKDF (reference sequence). CDR3 bases: TGTGCCACCAGCAGAGAGTGGAGGGTTCAAGAGACCCAGTACTTC. The encoded protein is CATSREWRVQETQYF.

This clonotype was picked up a small number of times. This chain uses TRBV20-1 with TRBJ2-2, with 10 bases lining up with TRBD2. Germline trimming cut 5 bases from V and 4 bases from J; bases unmatched to any gene: 4. This CDR3 has 14 amino acids. CDR1 is DFQATT, CDR2 SNEGSKA, per germline (reference sequence). DNA of the CDR3: TGCAGTGCTCCCCGGACTAGCGGCACCGGGGAGCTGTTTTTT. Translating it yields CSAPRTSGTGELFF.

The CDR3 here is CASSLWTSGGAYNEQFF. In DNA, the CDR3 is TGTGCCAGCAGTCTCTGGACTAGCGGGGGGGCCTACAATGAGCAGTTCTTC. The chain is built from TRBV27 and TRBJ2-1; 15 bases map to TRBD2. CDR3 length: 17 amino acids. Germline V lookup: CDR1 MNHEY, CDR2 SMNVEV (reference sequence). V dropped 5 bases and J dropped 2; count of bases not matched to a gene: 4.

The rearrangement uses TRBV25-1 and TRBJ2-5; 9 bases are shared with TRBD1. The CDR3 is 15 amino acids. V dropped 8 bases and J dropped 4; count of bases not matched to a gene: 11. CDR1 MGHDK and CDR2 SYGVNS come from the germline V gene. CDR3 sequence: CASGTRTGGLETQYF. The CDR3 nucleotides are TGTGCCAGCGGAACGCGTACAGGGGGCCTAGAGACCCAGTACTTC. The full variable domain, its missing parts supplied by reference TRBV25-1 and TRBJ2-5, is EADIYQTPRYLVIGTGKKITLECSQTMGHDKMYWYQQDPGMELHLIHYSYGVNSTEKGDLSSESTVSRIRTEHFPLTLESARPSHTSQYLCASGTRTGGLETQYFGPGTRLLVL.

Only a few counts were recorded for this clonotype. The chain combines TRBV19 with TRBJ2-7, with D unclear. CDR1 and CDR2 (germline): LNHDA, SQIVND (reference sequence). Trimming cost V 6 bases and J 3 bases, with 12 bases left between them. The CDR3 is 13 residues long. The CDR3, as DNA: TGTGCCAGTAGCACCGTGGGCGACTACGAGCAGTACTTC. Translating it yields CASSTVGDYEQYF.

This clonotype was detected ten times or more. The chain carries TRBV20-1 and TRBJ2-1, with no clear D. Germline loops: CDR1 DFQATT, CDR2 SNEGSKA (reference sequence). The V and J ends lost 0 bases and 8 bases respectively, with 14 bases between them. The CDR3 length is 14 residues. CDR3 sequence: CSARDPLGGDEQFF. The DNA for the CDR3 is TGCAGTGCTAGAGACCCCCTGGGTGGCGATGAGCAGTTCTTC.

V gene TRBV20-1 combines with J gene TRBJ2-1, with 7 bases aligning to TRBD2. Germline V gene lookup returns CDR1 DFQATT and CDR2 SNEGSKA (reference sequence). There are 11 residues in the CDR3. J was trimmed by 8 bases and V by 6 bases; bases with no gene match: 4. CDR3 nucleotide sequence: TGCAGTGCCATGGGGGGGGATGAGCAGTTCTTC. It yields the protein CSAMGGDEQFF.

The chain carries TRBV11-2 and TRBJ1-4; D gene ambiguous. V lost 5 bases and J 7 bases, leaving 17 bases between the germline ends. Germline V gene sequence: CDR1 SGHAT, CDR2 FQNNGV. CDR3 length: 15 residues. CDR3 amino acids: CASSEQRSRGEKLFF. In DNA form, the CDR3 reads TGTGCCAGCAGCGAACAGCGGTCGAGAGGTGAAAAACTGTTTTTT. The variable domain in full, completed from reference TRBV11-2 and TRBJ1-4, reads EAGVAQSPRYKIIEKRQSVAFWCNPISGHATLYWYQQILGQGPKLLIQFQNNGVVDDSQLPKDRFSAERLKGVDSTLKIQPAKLEDSAVYLCASSEQRSRGEKLFFGSGTQLSVL.

Only a few counts were recorded for this clonotype. CDR3 amino acids: CASLSREGREQYF. In nucleotides, the CDR3 is TGTGCCAGTTTAAGCAGGGAGGGACGCGAGCAGTACTTC. The rearrangement uses TRBV6-1 and TRBJ2-7, with 7 bases identical to TRBD2. The CDR3 is 13 amino acids. Germline V lookup: CDR1 MNHNS, CDR2 SASEGT. J was trimmed by 6 bases and V by 9 bases; bases with no gene match: 11.

The chain recombines TRBV5-1 with TRBJ1-1; no firm D call. Per the germline V gene, CDR1 is SGHRS and CDR2 is YFSETQ. CDR3 size: 15 residues. Trimming shortened V by 4 bases and J by 4 bases, and 17 bases separated the two germline ends. CDR3 nucleotides: TGCGCCAGCAGCGGTGAACCACCCGGAGGCACTGAAGCTTTCTTT. This translates into CASSGEPPGGTEAFF. Variable domain in full (rest from reference TRBV5-1 and TRBJ1-1): KAGVTQTPRYLIKTRGQQVTLSCSPISGHRSVSWYQQTPGQGLQFLFEYFSETQRNKGNFPGRFSGRQFSNSRSEMNVSTLELGDSALYLCASSGEPPGGTEAFFGQGTRLTVV.